These 12 T cell receptor beta chains were all obtained from the same sample, sequenced in a study of shared clonotypes between healthy human individuals. The naive CD8 population came from CD45RO-negative cells selected for CCR7, without terminally differentiated effector memory CD45RA+ cells. Some clones are missing from TCRdb's copy, which holds only in-frame ones; the method was immunoSEQ multiplex PCR. Counted here are a few hundred thousand clones, 95% to 96% occurring once; the ten biggest clones make up 0.085% to 0.11%. The sequenced material came from naive CD8+ T cells sorted from blood. These receptors originate from a woman aged 25 to 39 in good health.

The rearrangement uses TRBV13 and TRBJ2-6, with D unresolved. This CDR3 comprises 13 residues. The V end was cut by 4 bases, the J end by 1 base, with 2 bases between. Looked up from germline, CDR1 is PRHDT and CDR2 is FYEKMQ (reference sequence). The CDR3 here is CASSWSGANVLTF. The DNA for the CDR3 is TGTGCCAGCAGCTGGTCTGGGGCCAACGTCCTGACTTTC.

The rearrangement joins TRBV2 to TRBJ2-2; TRBD1 or TRBD2 may be the D gene (6 bases each). V was shortened by 3 bases and J by 2 bases, with 10 bases between the two germline ends. The CDR3 extends over 15 amino acids. The germline V gene has CDR1 SNHLY and CDR2 FYNNEI. CDR3 sequence reads: CASSDGGPNTGELFF. DNA for the CDR3: TGTGCCAGCAGTGATGGGGGGCCCAACACCGGGGAGCTGTTTTTT. Looking up the rest from reference TRBV2 and TRBJ2-2 gives the full variable domain: EPEVTQTPSHQVTQMGQEVILRCVPISNHLYFYWYRQILGQKVEFLVSFYNNEISEKSEIFDDQFSVERPDGSNFTLKIRSTKLEDSAMYFCASSDGGPNTGELFFGEGSRLTVL.

This chain uses TRBV27 with TRBJ2-6, with 12 bases that match TRBD1. Per the germline V gene, CDR1 is MNHEY and CDR2 is SMNVEV (reference sequence). The V gene end was trimmed by 5 bases and the J gene end by 3 bases; junction bases not matched to a gene: 5. The CDR3 sequence is 17 residues long. The CDR3 loop is CASSPGQGALGANVLTF. In DNA form, the CDR3 reads TGTGCCAGCAGTCCGGGACAGGGGGCGCTTGGGGCCAACGTCCTGACTTTC.

V gene TRBV2 combines with J gene TRBJ2-7; unclear D gene. CDR3 length: 16 residues. Germline CDR1 is SNHLY and CDR2 is FYNNEI. Trimming stripped 4 bases from V and 6 bases from J, with 22 bases between. This CDR3 reads CASSGDQFLKSGEQYF. The CDR3 DNA reads TGTGCCAGCAGTGGGGATCAGTTCCTCAAATCGGGCGAGCAGTACTTC.

The chain couples TRBV10-1 to TRBJ1-3, with D uncertain. Per the germline V gene, CDR1 is WNHNN and CDR2 is SYGVQD (reference sequence). V lost 8 bases, J lost 3 bases, and 20 bases lay in between. The CDR3 loop spans 16 amino acids. The CDR3: CASDWAVYGCGNTIYF. CDR3 bases: TGCGCCAGCGACTGGGCAGTCTACGGGTGTGGAAACACCATATATTTT.

With respect to this clone: Distinct nucleotide sequences in the sample also encode this CDR3. The rearrangement links TRBV30 to TRBJ2-7; 7 positions match TRBD2. This CDR3 spans 13 amino acids. CDR1 is GTSNPN, CDR2 SVGIG, per germline (reference sequence). J was trimmed by 1 base and V by 3 bases; bases with no gene match: 3. The CDR3: CAWRGGGSYEQYF. The CDR3 DNA follows: TGTGCCTGGAGGGGGGGAGGGTCCTACGAGCAGTACTTC.

V usage is TRBV4-2 and J usage is TRBJ2-5; 7 bases agree with TRBD2. Germline V CDR1 and CDR2: LGHNA, YNFKEQ. After removal of 0 bases from V and 5 bases from J, the junction contained 15 bases not matched to a gene. The CDR3 is 18 amino acids. CDR3 sequence: CASSQDLFGGRSMETQYF. The CDR3 nucleotides read TGTGCCAGCAGCCAAGATCTTTTTGGCGGGAGATCAATGGAGACCCAGTACTTC.

The chain links TRBV4-2 to TRBJ2-5; unclear D gene. V shed 0 bases and J shed 4 bases, with 12 bases lying between them. CDR3 size: 15 residues. Germline V gene data show CDR1 as LGHNA and CDR2 as YNFKEQ. CDR3 residues: CASSQDGTKGETQYF. As DNA, the CDR3 is TGTGCCAGCAGCCAAGATGGTACGAAAGGAGAGACCCAGTACTTC.

This clone was seen only once. CDR3 DNA: TGTGCCAGCAGTTTGCTGACAGGGGGCGATGGCTACACCTTC. It is translated as CASSLLTGGDGYTF. The chain joins TRBV28 to TRBJ1-2, with 10 bases matching TRBD1. This CDR3 has 14 amino acids. The ends lost 3 bases at V and 6 bases at J; junction bases unmatched: 4. Germline loops: CDR1 MDHEN, CDR2 SYDVKM.

The J gene is TRBJ2-7, the V gene TRBV5-5; no clear D. The CDR3 has 14 amino acids. The V gene's germline CDR1 is SGHKS and CDR2 YYEKEE (reference sequence). With 3 bases removed from V and 3 bases from J, the gap between germline ends came to 13 bases. The CDR3 region has the DNA TGTGCCAGCAGCTCCTCTAGGTTAGACTACGAGCAGTACTTC. It is translated as CASSSSRLDYEQYF. Filled out from reference TRBV5-5 and TRBJ2-7, the complete variable domain reads DAGVTQSPTHLIKTRGQQVTLRCSPISGHKSVSWYQQVLGQGPQFIFQYYEKEERGRGNFPDRFSARQFPNYSSELNVNALLLGDSALYLCASSSSRLDYEQYFGPGTRLTVT.

The chain carries TRBV21-1 and TRBJ2-2; the table's D call, TRBD2, has no DNA check behind it. TRBV21-1 is annotated as a pseudogene. The CDR3 is made up of 16 amino acids. CDR3 amino acids: CASSKVGGRNTGELFF. DNA of the CDR3: TGTGCCAGCAGCAAAGTCGGCGGGAGAAACACCGGGGAGCTGTTTTTT.

With regard to this clone: The sample contains more than one DNA sequence encoding this CDR3. The chain links TRBV6-5 to TRBJ1-5; D possibly corresponds to TRBD1 (5 bases). V shed 4 bases and J shed 3 bases, with 10 bases lying between them. Germline CDR1 MNHEY, CDR2 SVGAGI. The CDR3 is 14 residues long. The DNA for the CDR3 is TGTGCCAGCAGTTCTGACAGAGCCAATCAGCCCCAGCATTTT. Protein: CASSSDRANQPQHF.